This T cell receptor beta chain was identified in a study of blood T cell repertoires in COVID-19 (dated by TCRdb to about 2020). About the investigation overall: Samples from collaborators originated in the United States, Italy and Spain and spanned both the acute and convalescent phases of COVID-19. HLA class I and class II types, where available, came from metadata supplied by the sample provider rather than from assay-based typing. The repertoires were released in a freely available public database intended as a resource for research on the immune response to SARS-CoV-2. The material from the prospective study consisted of cDNA or gDNA derived from T cells, B-cell-depleted T cells, or PBMCs. Deeply sampled blood TCRbeta repertoires from subjects exposed to, actively infected with, or recovered from COVID-19 were included in the dataset. A de-identified subject ID, COVID-19 status, age in years and sex were almost always included in the sample metadata. Samples came from the ongoing ImmuneRACE study (first 160 participants) plus 1,254 subjects from 6 global collaborators. Summary of the overall study and its limitations: Clinical and demographic metadata were provided uncurated, with the amount varying by source and participant.

As concerns this clone: The specificity of this receptor is unknown. The record has no base qualities; no much larger clone is one base away.

In the prospective study, participants were roughly 18 to 100 years old, resided in fewer than 25 geographic areas of the United States, and were enrolled through a virtual design. In the prospective study, participants were assigned to cohorts based on the clinical history participants reported in a screening survey and a study questionnaire. Recovered participants in ImmuneRACE Cohort 3 were defined as having two consecutive negative NP/OP PCR tests, clearance from a healthcare professional, or resolution of symptoms. Each participant in the prospective study had whole blood, serum and a nasopharyngeal or oropharyngeal swab collected by mobile phlebotomists. Over a roughly 2-month period, participants in the prospective study had the option of providing additional blood draws and questionnaires. Prospective study blood samples were shipped either frozen or at room temperature before DNA extraction.

The immunoSEQ Assay, a bias-controlled multiplex PCR, was used to amplify TCRbeta CDR3 regions from genomic DNA. In the authors' own workflow: Nucleated cell counts per sample were estimated from amplification of reference gene primers within the assay. Sequence reads were collapsed and filtered to measure the absolute abundance of every unique TCRbeta CDR3 rearrangement. Productive Simpson clonality was computed per sample as the square root of Simpson's diversity index over productive rearrangements. The source is immuneACCESS, and TCRdb retained only in-frame sequences with V and J called. Part of the clones is not carried over; for the studies checked, unresolved V genes explain less than half of this, and the remainder is unexplained. Clone size and the V and J calls come from that table; the DNA yielded D and trimming. This sample gives around 250,000 clones in total; 80% to 85% of them show up just once. About 3.4% of the sample lies in the top ten.

CDR1 and CDR2 are read off the germline V gene as MNHEY and SVGEGT. The CDR3 covers 17 residues, taking in both the cysteine and the phenylalanine. The retained sequence is limited to the CDR3, 51 bases, with the frame set at the first base. V drops 4 bases and J drops 0 bases, leaving 16 bases in between. The clonotype originates from a man aged 50-59 years who had recovered from COVID-19. Recombination connected TRBV6-2 or TRBV6-3 to TRBJ1-5; tentative D gene TRBD1, with 5 bases matching. Sequencing input: PBMCs or T cells enriched from blood (not recorded which). The CDR3 amino acid sequence is: CASSFVTGGISNQPQHF. The bases are TGTGCCAGCAGTTTTGTTACCGGGGGAATTAGCAATCAGCCCCAGCATTTT.